This T cell receptor beta chain derives from a study of graft-versus-host responses after intestinal transplantation. For the study at large: Multivisceral, liver-intestinal, or isolated intestinal transplants were given to recipients. The recipients all started with anti-thymocyte globulin induction and then took tacrolimus and steroids for 2 to 4 years.

Trimming at V came to 6 bases and at J to 4 bases, leaving 4 bases not matched to a gene. This CDR3 has 14 residues. Germline values: CDR1 MNHEY, CDR2 SMNVEV (reference sequence). Sequencing was performed with immunoSEQ multiplex PCR; in TCRdb, only in-frame clones are kept and a portion is missing. Here the sample spans about 8,000 clones, approximately 97% being singletons. On this clone: Its antigen remains unknown.

General study points: GvH clones detected in recipient marrow included some appearing first in ileum or blood. Early post-transplant HvG declines tracked with peak circulating GvH clone levels.

The origin of this receptor is a human patient who received an intestinal transplant, so some T cells may come from the graft donor. This sample comprised PBMCs, obtained 23 days after intestinal transplant. The chain carries TRBV27 and TRBJ2-1, with 9 nucleotides matching TRBD2. The CDR3 sequence: CASSGLARYNEQFF. In DNA, the CDR3 is TGTGCCAGCAGCGGACTAGCGCGGTACAATGAGCAGTTCTTC.